These 18 T cell receptor beta chains were sequenced from one sample in a study of cytomegalovirus exposure and HLA in healthy donors (dated by TCRdb to the late 2010s). Library creation used the immunoSEQ multiplex PCR assay. A mixture of 60 forward primers for TCR Vbeta segments and 13 reverse primers for TCR Jbeta segments was used in the multiplex PCR. In its TCRdb copy, this immuneACCESS table keeps in-frame sequences only and misses some clones. Where compared with another copy, unresolved V genes explain less than half of these, and the others have no known cause. Here the sample has 200,000 to 250,000 clones; over 75% occur a single time. The top ten hold less than 0.6% of the sample. Sequencing input: PBMCs. These receptors were obtained from a boy younger than 18 in good health and CMV-seronegative.

This sequence joins TRBV2 and TRBJ2-7; unclear D gene. CDR1 is SNHLY, CDR2 FYNNEI, per germline. The CDR3 loop spans 12 amino acids. V lost 3 bases to trimming and J lost 3 bases, with 6 bases between them. The CDR3 sequence is CASSDGVYEQYF. The CDR3 coding sequence is TGTGCCAGCAGTGATGGAGTCTACGAGCAGTACTTC. Together with reference TRBV2 and TRBJ2-7, the CDR3 gives the full variable domain: EPEVTQTPSHQVTQMGQEVILRCVPISNHLYFYWYRQILGQKVEFLVSFYNNEISEKSEIFDDQFSVERPDGSNFTLKIRSTKLEDSAMYFCASSDGVYEQYFGPGTRLTVT.

CDR3 in amino acids: CASSSGGLRSMISGNTIYF. The CDR3 coding sequence is TGTGCCAGCAGCTCCGGGGGTTTAAGGAGCATGATCTCTGGAAACACCATATATTTT. The chain recombines TRBV11-2 with TRBJ1-3, with a tentative D call TRBD1 (5 bases). This CDR3 comprises 19 residues. The V gene's germline CDR1 is SGHAT and CDR2 FQNNGV. Trimming left V 4 bases short and J 0 bases short, with 22 bases between. The variable domain in full, completed from reference TRBV11-2 and TRBJ1-3, reads EAGVAQSPRYKIIEKRQSVAFWCNPISGHATLYWYQQILGQGPKLLIQFQNNGVVDDSQLPKDRFSAERLKGVDSTLKIQPAKLEDSAVYLCASSSGGLRSMISGNTIYFGEGSWLTVV.

The chain has TRBV27 and TRBJ2-7; D remains unclear. Germline V gene data show CDR1 as MNHEY and CDR2 as SMNVEV (reference sequence). CDR3 size: 15 residues. The V gene lost 5 bases and the J gene lost 2 bases, with 16 bases spanning the gap. The CDR3: CASSTPTEQPYEQYF. CDR3 in DNA: TGTGCCAGCAGTACTCCTACCGAACAGCCCTACGAGCAGTACTTC.

J is TRBJ2-3 and V is TRBV5-6, with 7 bases fitting TRBD1. The V and J ends lost 4 bases and 2 bases, in that order; junction bases with no gene match: 7. Germline CDR1 is SGHDT and CDR2 is YYEEEE. The CDR3 has 15 amino acids. The CDR3 protein is CASSQPGQFTDTQYF. In DNA, the CDR3 is TGTGCCAGCAGCCAACCGGGACAGTTCACAGATACGCAGTATTTT.

The chain uses TRBV7-6 and TRBJ2-3; perhaps TRBD1 as D (6 bases). Germline V gene lookup returns CDR1 SGHVS and CDR2 FNYEAQ. This CDR3 spans 15 amino acids. The germline V and J ends were trimmed by 0 bases and 5 bases, with 12 bases remaining between them. The CDR3 nucleotides are TGTGCCAGCAGCTTAGCACAGGGCTGGGGAGATACGCAGTATTTT. Translated: CASSLAQGWGDTQYF.

The rearrangement joins TRBV6-1 to TRBJ1-5, with D possibly being TRBD1 (5 bases). V was trimmed by 5 bases and J by 3 bases, leaving 11 bases between them. The CDR3 consists of 14 residues. The germline V gene has CDR1 MNHNS and CDR2 SASEGT. The CDR3 loop reads CASSLRQTNQPQHF. For the CDR3, the DNA is TGTGCCAGCAGTCTTAGACAGACCAATCAGCCCCAGCATTTT.

The chain combines TRBV5-1 with TRBJ2-1, with a weak D call TRBD1 (6 bases). The germline CDR1 and CDR2 sequences are SGHRS and YFSETQ. The CDR3 is 15 residues long. Trimming took 0 bases from V and 8 from J, leaving 15 bases between them. The CDR3, as DNA: TGCGCCAGCAGCTTGGGGGGTCATGAGGGGGATGAGCAGTTCTTC. Its translation is CASSLGGHEGDEQFF.

This sequence joins TRBV14 and TRBJ2-7; D is perhaps TRBD1 (6 bases). The germline CDR1 and CDR2 sequences are SGHDN and FVKESK. CDR3 length equals 14 residues. Trimming took off 1 base at V and 2 bases at J, with 9 bases between the two ends. The CDR3 DNA is TGTGCCAGCAGCCAAGTGGCAGGGGCCTACGAGCAGTACTTC. This translates into CASSQVAGAYEQYF.

The chain uses TRBV30 and TRBJ1-5, with 9 bases lining up with TRBD1. This CDR3 has 18 residues. Germline V gene data show CDR1 as GTSNPN and CDR2 as SVGIG (reference sequence). V was pared by 3 bases and J by 0 bases, with 12 bases of the junction left unmatched. DNA for the CDR3: TGTGCCTGGAGCATGGACCGGACAGGGGCCCATAGCAATCAGCCCCAGCATTTT. Translation gives CAWSMDRTGAHSNQPQHF.

The sample holds one count of this clone. This chain joins TRBV13 and TRBJ2-3, with 11 bases that match TRBD2. Germline V gene lookup returns CDR1 PRHDT and CDR2 FYEKMQ (reference sequence). V lost 5 bases to trimming and J lost 7 bases; unmatched junction nucleotides: 5. The CDR3 extends over 14 amino acids. The CDR3 coding sequence is TGTGCCAGCAGCCAAGGGACTAGCGGAAATACGCAGTATTTT. Its translation: CASSQGTSGNTQYF. The full variable domain, in which reference TRBV13 and TRBJ2-3 provide the parts outside the CDR3, is AAGVIQSPRHLIKEKRETATLKCYPIPRHDTVYWYQQGPGQDPQFLISFYEKMQSDKGSIPDRFSAQQFSDYHSELNMSSLELGDSALYFCASSQGTSGNTQYFGPGTRLTVL.

V and J are TRBV7-9 and TRBJ1-1; D gene unclear. The CDR3 length is 12 residues. CDR1 and CDR2 from the germline V gene are SEHNR and FQNEAQ (reference sequence). The V gene lost 5 bases and the J gene lost 7 bases, with 11 bases spanning the gap. CDR3 loop: CASSLGLLEAFF. The CDR3 nucleotides read TGTGCCAGCAGCCTGGGCCTCCTTGAAGCTTTCTTT.

V usage is TRBV11-2 and J usage is TRBJ2-1; maybe TRBD2 (6 bases). Looked up from germline, CDR1 is SGHAT and CDR2 is FQNNGV. The CDR3 consists of 15 residues. Trimming left V 11 bases short and J 0 bases short, with 17 bases between. CDR3 in amino acids: CASRLAGRSYNEQFF. CDR3 DNA: TGTGCCTCCAGACTGGCGGGACGCTCCTACAATGAGCAGTTCTTC.

This clone came up a few times. The CDR3 sequence: CASSVAAGDTDTQYF. The CDR3, as DNA: TGTGCCAGCAGCGTAGCAGCAGGCGACACAGATACGCAGTATTTT. The chain is built from TRBV9 and TRBJ2-3, with D uncertain. V was pared by 0 bases and J by 2 bases, with 10 bases between. CDR3 size: 15 residues. Germline CDR1 is SGDLS and CDR2 is YYNGEE.

The rearrangement joins TRBV6-1 to TRBJ1-1; 8 nucleotides match TRBD1. The CDR3 loop spans 14 amino acids. J was trimmed by 9 bases and V by 0 bases; bases with no gene match: 6. The germline gives CDR1 MNHNS, CDR2 SASEGT. CDR3 bases: TGTGCCAGCAGTGAAGCTCCGGACAGGGTAAAAGCTTTCTTT. This codes for CASSEAPDRVKAFF.

The CDR3 region is CASIGRSSYEQYF. Here the CDR3 DNA reads TGTGCCAGTATTGGTAGGAGCTCCTACGAGCAGTACTTC. The rearrangement links TRBV19 to TRBJ2-7; no definite D call. The CDR3 length is 13 residues. V dropped 7 bases and J dropped 0 bases, with 10 bases sitting between them. The germline V gene encodes CDR1 LNHDA and CDR2 SQIVND (reference sequence).

This clone was seen once. This chain joins TRBV10-3 and TRBJ2-2; tentative D call: TRBD2 (7 bases). This CDR3 has 17 residues. The V end was cut by 9 bases, the J end by 0 bases, with 20 bases between. The germline V gene encodes CDR1 ENHRY and CDR2 SYGVKD. The CDR3 sequence: CAIRMGGADSNTGELFF. The CDR3 DNA reads TGTGCCATACGGATGGGGGGGGCCGATTCGAACACCGGGGAGCTGTTTTTT.

The chain uses TRBV7-8 and TRBJ1-2; 7 bases are a match to TRBD1. CDR1 and CDR2 (germline): SGHVS, FQNEAQ. The CDR3 has 13 amino acids. The V and J ends lost 5 bases and 7 bases, in that order; junction bases with no gene match: 7. The CDR3 sequence is CASSPRQGGGYTF. The CDR3 region has the DNA TGTGCCAGCAGCCCGCGACAGGGCGGTGGCTACACCTTC.

The chain has TRBV27 and TRBJ2-2, with TRBD2 identical over 12 bases. The V and J ends lost 6 bases and 4 bases, in that order; junction bases with no gene match: 12. The CDR3 contains 18 residues. The V gene's germline CDR1 is MNHEY and CDR2 SMNVEV (reference sequence). CDR3 region: CASSPPLAGGLSTGELFF. CDR3 DNA sequence: TGTGCCAGCAGCCCCCCCCTAGCGGGAGGGCTTAGCACCGGGGAGCTGTTTTTT.